The 22 T cell receptor beta chains reported below all come from one sample, sequenced in a study of cytomegalovirus exposure and HLA in healthy donors. The PCR ran on 60 Vbeta and 13 Jbeta primers. The data were produced by immunoSEQ multiplex PCR, yet TCRdb's version contains in-frame clones alone and is incomplete. The sample holds 100,000 to 150,000 clones. The source material was PBMCs. Every receptor here comes from a man between 18 and 35 years old in good health and CMV-seronegative.

CDR3 in DNA: TGTGCCAGCAGCTTAGTGGCCAGAAGGTCGCCGGGGGGCACCGGGGAGCTGTTTTTT. Its translation: CASSLVARRSPGGTGELFF. The chain links TRBV7-6 to TRBJ2-2; 7 bases line up with TRBD2. From germline, CDR1 is SGHVS and CDR2 FNYEAQ. The trim removed 1 base at V and 4 bases at J, leaving 15 bases unmatched. CDR3 length: 19 residues. Drawing the rest from reference TRBV7-6 and TRBJ2-2, the complete variable domain is GAGVSQSPRYKVTKRGQDVALRCDPISGHVSLYWYRQALGQGPEFLTYFNYEAQQDKSGLPNDRFSAERPEGSISTLTIQRTEQRDSAMYRCASSLVARRSPGGTGELFFGEGSRLTVL.

The chain couples TRBV19 to TRBJ1-2; D might be TRBD1 (5 bases). Deletions cut 3 bases from V and 4 bases from J, with 12 bases between. Germline CDR1 is LNHDA and CDR2 is SQIVND (reference sequence). CDR3 length: 14 amino acids. CDR3 protein: CASSISGDPYGYTF. The CDR3 DNA reads TGTGCCAGTAGTATCTCGGGGGATCCCTATGGCTACACCTTC.

V usage is TRBV7-2 and J usage is TRBJ2-7; 11 bases are shared with TRBD2. This CDR3 has 15 amino acids. The junction had 6 bases not matched to a gene; V was cut back by 5 bases and J by 3 bases. The germline CDR1 and CDR2 sequences are SGHTA and FQGNSA. CDR3 sequence: CASSQLAGVGYEQYF. The CDR3 DNA reads TGTGCCAGCAGCCAACTAGCGGGAGTAGGCTACGAGCAGTACTTC. Looking up the rest from reference TRBV7-2 and TRBJ2-7 gives the full variable domain: GAGVSQSPSNKVTEKGKDVELRCDPISGHTALYWYRQSLGQGLEFLIYFQGNSAPDKSGLPSDRFSAERTGGSVSTLTIQRTQQEDSAVYLCASSQLAGVGYEQYFGPGTRLTVT.

V usage is TRBV10-3 and J usage is TRBJ2-1; TRBD1 is a possible D gene (6 bases). The ends were cut back, 6 bases at V and 8 bases at J, with 14 bases in the middle. This CDR3 is 13 amino acids long. Germline CDR1 reads ENHRY; CDR2 reads SYGVKD. The CDR3 protein is CAIRATGTHEQFF. CDR3 sequence (DNA): TGTGCCATCAGGGCTACAGGGACCCATGAGCAGTTCTTC.

The rearrangement uses TRBV29-1 and TRBJ1-2; D gene ambiguous. Germline CDR1 reads SQVTM; CDR2 reads ANQGSEA. The CDR3 has 12 amino acids. CDR3 protein: CTTSEGSYGYTF. For the CDR3, the DNA is TGCACTACCTCGGAGGGTAGCTATGGCTACACCTTC.

The chain combines TRBV5-4 with TRBJ2-2; TRBD1 might be the D (6 bases). Trimming took 4 bases from V and 5 from J, leaving 18 bases between them. Germline V CDR1 and CDR2: SGHNT, YYREEE (reference sequence). This CDR3 region has 16 residues. The CDR3: CASSEARHQGTGELFF. CDR3 sequence (DNA): TGTGCCAGCAGCGAAGCGCGGCATCAGGGGACCGGGGAGCTGTTTTTT.

V gene TRBV5-6 combines with J gene TRBJ1-2; 8 nucleotides match TRBD1. Per the germline V gene, CDR1 is SGHDT and CDR2 is YYEEEE. Trimming took 4 bases from V and 1 from J; bases not matched to a gene: 6. The CDR3 length is 15 residues. This CDR3 is CASSQETGGNYGYTF. The CDR3 nucleotides are TGTGCCAGCAGCCAAGAAACAGGGGGTAACTATGGCTACACCTTC.

This chain uses TRBV9 with TRBJ2-1, with TRBD1 matching over 7 bases. From germline, CDR1 is SGDLS and CDR2 YYNGEE. The CDR3 covers 15 residues. V dropped 4 bases and J dropped 4; count of bases not matched to a gene: 8. The CDR3 DNA is TGTGCCAGCAGCTCCCCCCCGGGACAGTACAATGAGCAGTTCTTC. It is translated as CASSSPPGQYNEQFF.

The chain uses TRBV7-2 and TRBJ1-5; tentative D call: TRBD1 (6 bases). V was trimmed by 4 bases and J by 2 bases, leaving 12 bases between them. Germline V gene data show CDR1 as SGHTA and CDR2 as FQGNSA. The CDR3 has 15 residues. The CDR3 spells CASSSAGAGNQPQHF. CDR3 sequence (DNA): TGTGCCAGCAGCTCCGCAGGGGCAGGCAATCAGCCCCAGCATTTT.

This sequence joins TRBV4-2 and TRBJ2-5, with a possible D match to TRBD1 (6 bases). V was clipped by 3 bases and J by 2 bases, with 13 bases between them. The CDR3 extends over 15 amino acids. Germline V gives CDR1 LGHNA, CDR2 YNFKEQ. DNA of the CDR3: TGTGCCAGCAGCCAGGTGACGACAGGTCAAGAGACCCAGTACTTC. This encodes CASSQVTTGQETQYF.

The chain joins TRBV29-1 to TRBJ1-1, with D perhaps matching TRBD1 (6 bases). Germline V gives CDR1 SQVTM, CDR2 ANQGSEA. The V end was cut by 4 bases, the J end by 8 bases, with 17 bases between. This CDR3 has 13 amino acids. This CDR3 reads CSVGVSPGAEAFF. CDR3 in DNA: TGCAGCGTTGGGGTCTCCCCAGGGGCGGAAGCTTTCTTT. Supplemented by reference TRBV29-1 and TRBJ1-1, the full variable domain reads SAVISQKPSRDICQRGTSLTIQCQVDSQVTMMFWYRQQPGQSLTLIATANQGSEATYESGFVIDKFPISRPNLTFSTLTVSNMSPEDSSIYLCSVGVSPGAEAFFGQGTRLTVV.

The chain couples TRBV27 to TRBJ1-2; 7 bases line up with TRBD1. The V gene's germline CDR1 is MNHEY and CDR2 SMNVEV (reference sequence). V shed 3 bases and J 2 bases; nucleotides not matched to a gene: 12. The CDR3 consists of 17 residues. The CDR3 DNA sequence: TGTGCCAGCAGTTTTAGGACAGGACGTGATAAGAACTATGGCTACACCTTC. As protein: CASSFRTGRDKNYGYTF.

This chain connects TRBV7-9 to TRBJ1-4; D gene uncertain. The CDR3 contains 14 residues. Germline CDR1 and CDR2: SEHNR and FQNEAQ (reference sequence). V was shortened by 2 bases and J by 8 bases, with 12 bases between the two germline ends. CDR3 nucleotides: TGTGCCAGCAGCTTATCCGAGGAAGGCGAAAAACTGTTTTTT. Translation: CASSLSEEGEKLFF.

V and J are TRBV10-3 and TRBJ1-4, with D unclear. Looked up from germline, CDR1 is ENHRY and CDR2 is SYGVKD. V lost 10 bases and J 0 bases, leaving 9 bases between the germline ends. The CDR3 sequence is 13 residues long. The CDR3 DNA reads as TGTGCCACAGCCAGCGCAACTAATGAAAAACTGTTTTTT. Protein product: CATASATNEKLFF.

The chain is built from TRBV6-4 and TRBJ2-6, with 9 bases that match TRBD1. From germline, CDR1 is MRHNA and CDR2 SNTAGT. This CDR3 comprises 18 residues. Losses at the gene ends were 6 bases for V and 2 bases for J; bases not matched to a gene: 11. CDR3 sequence (DNA): TGTGCCAGCAGCCGAACAGGGGGCAAATTCACTGGGGCCAACGTCCTGACTTTC. Translating gives CASSRTGGKFTGANVLTF.

This rearrangement joins TRBV28 to TRBJ1-1; 7 nucleotides align to TRBD1. CDR1 is MDHEN and CDR2 is SYDVKM in the germline V gene. V was pared by 6 bases and J by 5 bases, with 12 bases of the junction left unmatched. The CDR3 runs 15 residues. Here the CDR3 reads CASSSPQGLGTEAFF. Written as DNA, the CDR3 is TGTGCCAGCAGCAGCCCACAGGGGTTAGGGACTGAAGCTTTCTTT.

CDR3 sequence: CASSPPGTGRSGELFF. CDR3 bases: TGTGCCAGTAGTCCCCCGGGAACCGGACGATCCGGGGAGCTGTTTTTT. The chain employs TRBV19 and TRBJ2-2, with D perhaps matching TRBD2 (5 bases). The CDR3 contains 16 residues. Germline V gives CDR1 LNHDA, CDR2 SQIVND (reference sequence). The V and J ends lost 5 bases and 6 bases respectively, with 19 bases between them.

The chain joins TRBV4-1 to TRBJ1-6; D perhaps matches TRBD1 (5 bases). The CDR3 runs to 15 residues. The V gene's germline CDR1 is MGHRA and CDR2 YSYEKL. V lost 0 bases, J lost 9 bases, and 12 bases lay in between. CDR3 nucleotides: TGCGCCAGCAGCCAAGAATGGGGGGATACTTCACCCCTCCACTTT. The encoded protein is CASSQEWGDTSPLHF.

This chain links TRBV28 with TRBJ2-2, with 7 positions matching TRBD2. V lost 5 bases and J lost 5; bases outside the gene matches: 5. The CDR3 length is 14 residues. Germline V CDR1 and CDR2: MDHEN, SYDVKM. The CDR3 sequence is CASSPGLVTGELFF. CDR3 nucleotide sequence: TGTGCCAGCAGTCCTGGACTAGTAACCGGGGAGCTGTTTTTT.

This chain joins TRBV10-3 and TRBJ1-1; 11 nucleotides match TRBD1. CDR1 is ENHRY, CDR2 SYGVKD, per germline. J was trimmed by 4 bases and V by 7 bases; bases with no gene match: 8. The CDR3 extends over 15 amino acids. This chain's CDR3 is CAIMRGQGEGTEAFF. In nucleotides, the CDR3 is TGTGCCATCATGAGGGGACAGGGGGAAGGCACTGAAGCTTTCTTT.

The chain is built from TRBV5-6 and TRBJ2-5, with unresolved D. Germline CDR1 reads SGHDT; CDR2 reads YYEEEE. The CDR3 runs to 13 residues. The V gene lost 0 bases and the J gene lost 5 bases, with 8 bases spanning the gap. CDR3 nucleotide sequence: TGTGCCAGCAGCTTGGACGCTGAGGAGACCCAGTACTTC. Its protein product is CASSLDAEETQYF.

The rearrangement links TRBV2 to TRBJ2-3; no clear D gene. There are 13 residues in the CDR3. Trimming shortened V by 8 bases and J by 0 bases, and 9 bases separated the two germline ends. Germline lookup yields CDR1 SNHLY and CDR2 FYNNEI. The CDR3 sequence is CASLTSSTDTQYF. Written as DNA, the CDR3 is TGTGCCAGCCTGACTTCTAGCACAGATACGCAGTATTTT.